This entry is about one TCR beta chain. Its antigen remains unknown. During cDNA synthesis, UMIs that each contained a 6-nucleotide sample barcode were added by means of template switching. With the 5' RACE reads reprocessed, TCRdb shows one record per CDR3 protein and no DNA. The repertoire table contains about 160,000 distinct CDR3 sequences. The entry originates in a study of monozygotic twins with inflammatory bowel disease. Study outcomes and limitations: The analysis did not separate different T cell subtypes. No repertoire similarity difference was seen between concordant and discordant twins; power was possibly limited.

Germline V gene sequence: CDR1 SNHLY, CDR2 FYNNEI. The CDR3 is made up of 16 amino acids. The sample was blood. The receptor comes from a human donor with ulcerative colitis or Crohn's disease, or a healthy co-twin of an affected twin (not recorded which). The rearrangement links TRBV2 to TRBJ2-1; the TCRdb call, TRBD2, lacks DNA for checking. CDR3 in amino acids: CASSDALAGKYNEQFF.